The 26 T cell receptor beta chains below come from one sample, sequenced in a study of a mutant IDH1 vaccine in newly diagnosed glioma. Some clones are missing from TCRdb's copy, which holds only in-frame ones; the method was immunoSEQ multiplex PCR. The table lists tens of thousands of clones, roughly 84% of them singletons. For these TCRs, the target antigens are not known. Time point described: week 11, during vaccination. The content of each vaccine dose was 300 ug of mutant IDH1 20-mer peptide, and topical imiquimod accompanied it. The starting material was PBMCs, obtained from a glioma patient whose treatment included an IDH1 peptide vaccine. All receptors derive from a man between 35 and 55 years old with glioma.

The V gene is TRBV9, the J gene TRBJ2-7; unclear D gene. V lost 2 bases, J lost 2 bases, and 8 bases lay in between. The CDR3 consists of 13 residues. In germline, CDR1 is SGDLS, CDR2 YYNGEE. The CDR3 is CASSVGVAYEQYF. The CDR3, as DNA: TGTGCCAGCAGCGTTGGAGTGGCCTACGAGCAGTACTTC.

The gene calls are TRBV5-6 and TRBJ2-5, with 11 bases that match TRBD1. V lost 4 bases and J lost 1; bases outside the gene matches: 3. Germline V gives CDR1 SGHDT, CDR2 YYEEEE. The CDR3 has 15 residues. CDR3 amino acids: CASSPDRGLQETQYF. CDR3 sequence (DNA): TGTGCCAGCAGCCCGGACAGGGGGCTCCAAGAGACCCAGTACTTC.

This clone was seen more than once but under ten times. The chain employs TRBV7-2 and TRBJ2-4; 8 nucleotides agree with TRBD2. Trimming took 5 bases from V and 6 from J; bases not matched to a gene: 15. This CDR3 is 17 amino acids long. The germline V gene encodes CDR1 SGHTA and CDR2 FQGNSA. The CDR3 here is CASSLLGATGLVNIQYF. CDR3 coding DNA: TGTGCCAGCAGCCTCCTAGGGGCCACGGGACTAGTAAACATTCAGTACTTC.

This clone was seen a handful of times. The chain recombines TRBV5-6 with TRBJ1-5; D is ambiguous. CDR3 length equals 15 residues. V gave up 2 bases and J gave up 7 bases, with 16 bases separating them. The germline gives CDR1 SGHDT, CDR2 YYEEEE. The CDR3 DNA is TGTGCCAGCAGCTTCACCGGGTCGGGTGGACAGCCCCAGCATTTT. This sequence encodes CASSFTGSGGQPQHF. Based on the CDR3 plus reference TRBV5-6 and TRBJ1-5, the full variable domain is DAGVTQSPTHLIKTRGQQVTLRCSPKSGHDTVSWYQQALGQGPQFIFQYYEEEERQRGNFPDRFSGHQFPNYSSELNVNALLLGDSALYLCASSFTGSGGQPQHFGDGTRLSIL.

The chain links TRBV29-1 to TRBJ1-5; TRBD1 matches 10 bases. The J segment lost 4 bases and the V segment lost 4 bases, leaving 4 bases of the junction unmatched. The CDR3 is made up of 14 amino acids. Per germline, CDR1 SQVTM and CDR2 ANQGSEA. The CDR3 coding sequence is TGCAGCGTTGGCGACAGGGGGCGAAATCAGCCCCAGCATTTT. Translated: CSVGDRGRNQPQHF.

CDR3 DNA: TGCAGCGCCTGGACTAGCGGGAGGGCCGGGAAAAACATTCAGTACTTC. It specifies CSAWTSGRAGKNIQYF. The chain joins TRBV29-1 to TRBJ2-4; 15 bases are a match to TRBD2. The J segment lost 4 bases and the V segment lost 7 bases, leaving 8 bases of the junction unmatched. The germline V gene has CDR1 SQVTM and CDR2 ANQGSEA. CDR3 length: 16 amino acids.

This clone was recorded once. V usage is TRBV6-1 and J usage is TRBJ2-7; D not certain. Germline lookup yields CDR1 MNHNS and CDR2 SASEGT. Trimming removed 6 bases at V and 3 bases at J, with 9 bases between. This CDR3 comprises 12 residues. CDR3 sequence (DNA): TGTGCCAGCAGCAAGGTGGGCTACGAGCAGTACTTC. Its protein is CASSKVGYEQYF.

This clone was seen only once. The V and J genes are TRBV5-1 and TRBJ2-7; D is possibly TRBD2 (6 bases). The CDR3 length is 15 residues. Trimming left V 5 bases short and J 0 bases short, with 15 bases between. Germline-derived CDR1 and CDR2 are SGHRS and YFSETQ. Here the CDR3 DNA reads TGCGCCAGCAGACCCCTGGACGGGAGCTCCTACGAGCAGTACTTC. Amino acid sequence: CASRPLDGSSYEQYF.

The V gene is TRBV4-1, the J gene TRBJ1-1, with D hard to call. The CDR3 is 12 amino acids. V was trimmed by 6 bases and J by 8 bases, leaving 13 bases between them. The germline V gene has CDR1 MGHRA and CDR2 YSYEKL. Here the CDR3 reads CASSGLMAEAFF. In nucleotides, the CDR3 is TGCGCCAGCAGTGGCTTGATGGCGGAAGCTTTCTTT.

The chain uses TRBV5-4 and TRBJ2-2; 9 nucleotides match TRBD1. V dropped 4 bases and J dropped 6; count of bases not matched to a gene: 7. The germline V gene has CDR1 SGHNT and CDR2 YYREEE (reference sequence). The CDR3 length is 15 residues. CDR3 nucleotides: TGTGCCAGCAGCCTGGTACAGGGGGCGGCCGGGGAGCTGTTTTTT. It translates to CASSLVQGAAGELFF.

This rearrangement joins TRBV4-3 to TRBJ2-7, with 9 nucleotides matching TRBD2. The CDR3 contains 15 residues. V gave up 3 bases and J gave up 4 bases; unmatched junction bases: 7. Per germline, CDR1 LGHNA and CDR2 YSLEER. In DNA form, the CDR3 reads TGCGCCAGCAGCCATTTAGGTAGCGGGAGTTACGAGCAGTACTTC. It yields the protein CASSHLGSGSYEQYF.

This chain links TRBV27 with TRBJ2-7; D is possibly TRBD1 (6 bases). Germline loops: CDR1 MNHEY, CDR2 SMNVEV (reference sequence). Trimming removed 3 bases at V and 2 bases at J, with 26 bases between. CDR3 size: 19 residues. This chain's CDR3 is CASSFRPYTGFVQAYEQYF. CDR3 nucleotides: TGTGCCAGCAGTTTTCGACCTTATACAGGGTTTGTGCAGGCCTACGAGCAGTACTTC.

This chain links TRBV6-4 with TRBJ1-5; D ambiguous. The V and J ends lost 3 bases and 3 bases respectively, with 3 bases between them. Germline V lookup: CDR1 MRHNA, CDR2 SNTAGT. The CDR3 spans 12 residues. CDR3 coding DNA: TGTGCCAGCAGTGAACCCAATCAGCCCCAGCATTTT. Protein: CASSEPNQPQHF.

This chain links TRBV19 with TRBJ2-6, with 10 bases fitting TRBD1. In germline, CDR1 is LNHDA, CDR2 SQIVND (reference sequence). The V and J ends lost 6 bases and 0 bases, in that order; junction bases with no gene match: 5. The CDR3 is 17 amino acids. The CDR3 nucleotides are TGTGCCAGTAGAGAGGACAGGGGGGTCTCTGGGGCCAACGTCCTGACTTTC. It is translated as CASREDRGVSGANVLTF.

The V and J genes are TRBV6-5 and TRBJ1-2, with D maybe TRBD1 (5 bases). Germline values: CDR1 MNHEY, CDR2 SVGAGI. Trimming removed 2 bases from V and 7 bases from J, with 14 bases in between. The CDR3 contains 14 residues. The CDR3 DNA reads as TGTGCCAGCAGTTACCTGCAGGGTCAAGGTGGCTACACCTTC. Translation gives CASSYLQGQGGYTF.

V is TRBV11-3 and J is TRBJ2-4; 8 positions match TRBD2. CDR3 size: 13 residues. Per the germline V gene, CDR1 is SGHNT and CDR2 is YENEEA. J lost 8 bases, V lost 5 bases, and 5 bases had no gene match. The DNA for the CDR3 is TGTGCCAGCAGCGTCTCCGGGGGGGACATTCAGTACTTC. Translated, it gives CASSVSGGDIQYF.

This chain connects TRBV11-2 to TRBJ2-7; 7 bases match TRBD1. This CDR3 is built from 13 residues. Germline CDR1 and CDR2: SGHAT and FQNNGV. V gave up 5 bases and J gave up 3 bases; unmatched junction bases: 4. The CDR3 is CASSLGTDYEQYF. In nucleotides, the CDR3 is TGTGCCAGCAGCCTGGGGACAGACTACGAGCAGTACTTC. Full variable domain (missing parts from reference TRBV11-2 and TRBJ2-7): EAGVAQSPRYKIIEKRQSVAFWCNPISGHATLYWYQQILGQGPKLLIQFQNNGVVDDSQLPKDRFSAERLKGVDSTLKIQPAKLEDSAVYLCASSLGTDYEQYFGPGTRLTVT.

The chain recombines TRBV7-7 with TRBJ2-7, with D possibly being TRBD1 or TRBD2 (7 bases each). Germline lookup yields CDR1 SSHAT and CDR2 FNYEAQ (reference sequence). The germline V and J ends were trimmed by 5 bases and 2 bases, with 13 bases remaining between them. CDR3 size: 14 residues. CDR3 sequence: CASSPQGGTYEQYF. The CDR3 DNA sequence: TGTGCCAGCAGCCCCCAGGGGGGGACCTACGAGCAGTACTTC.

V usage is TRBV19 and J usage is TRBJ1-1; D ambiguous. Germline values: CDR1 LNHDA, CDR2 SQIVND (reference sequence). The V gene lost 4 bases and the J gene lost 2 bases, with 11 bases spanning the gap. This CDR3 spans 14 amino acids. CDR3 DNA: TGTGCCAGTAGTAGGGCCAACTTTAACACTGAAGCTTTCTTT. Protein sequence: CASSRANFNTEAFF.

The V call is TRBV2, the J call TRBJ2-2; 8 bases map to TRBD1. The CDR3 has 14 residues. Germline trimming cut 8 bases from V and 7 bases from J; bases unmatched to any gene: 9. Germline CDR1 reads SNHLY; CDR2 reads FYNNEI. The CDR3 DNA sequence: TGTGCCAGCGGGGGCTCAGGGGGCGGCGGGGAGCTGTTTTTT. Its translation is CASGGSGGGGELFF.

This chain links TRBV6-5 with TRBJ1-2; D remains ambiguous. The V gene's germline CDR1 is MNHEY and CDR2 SVGAGI. Trimming removed 0 bases from V and 6 bases from J, with 5 bases in between. The CDR3 length is 12 residues. The CDR3 loop is CASSYSGNGYTF. DNA for the CDR3: TGTGCCAGCAGTTACTCGGGGAATGGCTACACCTTC.

This clone is a singleton in its sample. The V call is TRBV5-1, the J call TRBJ2-1; 10 bases fit TRBD2. The CDR3 has 13 amino acids. Germline lookup yields CDR1 SGHRS and CDR2 YFSETQ. The V segment lost 5 bases and the J segment 7 bases; nucleotides outside the gene matches: 3. In nucleotides, the CDR3 is TGCGCCAGCAGACTAGCGGGACTAAATGAGCAGTTCTTC. It codes for CASRLAGLNEQFF.

This clone has just a few counts. The chain uses TRBV15 and TRBJ1-2; the match to TRBD1 covers 11 bases. V dropped 3 bases and J dropped 3; count of bases not matched to a gene: 3. The CDR3 runs 15 residues. Germline V CDR1 and CDR2: LNHNV, YYDKDF (reference sequence). The chain's CDR3 is CATSRGDRGDYGYTF. CDR3 in DNA: TGTGCCACCAGCAGGGGGGACAGGGGGGACTATGGCTACACCTTC.

This chain links TRBV2 with TRBJ2-1; 15 bases match TRBD2. Trimming at V came to 7 bases and at J to 7 bases, leaving 5 bases not matched to a gene. Germline assignment: CDR1 SNHLY and CDR2 FYNNEI. CDR3 length equals 15 residues. The chain's CDR3 is CASNKGLAGGNEQFF. In nucleotides, the CDR3 is TGTGCCAGCAATAAGGGACTAGCGGGAGGAAATGAGCAGTTCTTC.

By sample fraction, this clone is medium-sized. The chain joins TRBV7-2 to TRBJ2-7, with D uncertain. This CDR3 has 12 amino acids. Trimming removed 5 bases at V and 0 bases at J, with 5 bases between. Germline CDR1 SGHTA, CDR2 FQGNSA. In DNA, the CDR3 is TGTGCCAGCAGCCCGAGCTCCTACGAGCAGTACTTC. Amino acid sequence: CASSPSSYEQYF.

This clone appeared once. This chain links TRBV5-1 with TRBJ1-2; D gene ambiguous. Germline V gene lookup returns CDR1 SGHRS and CDR2 YFSETQ. This CDR3 region has 13 residues. V was trimmed by 5 bases and J by 3 bases, leaving 11 bases between them. CDR3 sequence: CASSRDSYYGYTF. The DNA for the CDR3 is TGCGCCAGCAGTCGGGATTCCTACTATGGCTACACCTTC.